The present T cell receptor beta chain was sequenced within a study of cytomegalovirus exposure and HLA in healthy donors. Whole-study context: The study's early data release held 75 million to 95 million unique TCRs from HLA-typed donors. General study results and limits: Later analysis identified a missense DCLRE1C variant that was linked to TCR beta V- and J-gene trimming. A cluster of highly shared sequence variants was likely a sequencing artifact.

CDR3 length: 14 amino acids. With 6 bases clipped from V and 6 bases from J, the junction kept 8 bases outside the gene matches. Germline CDR1 reads SQVTM; CDR2 reads ANQGSEA. Despite likely unrecorded immune exposures, the donors were nominally healthy at the time of sampling. Both 60 Vbeta primers and 13 Jbeta primers went into the PCR. Libraries were prepared by immunoSEQ multiplex PCR; TCRdb keeps only in-frame clonotypes and omits some of them. Among 120,000 to 150,000 clones listed, roughly 74% were seen once. The table lists this clone with a few counts. The target antigen is unknown. The origin of this receptor is a woman aged 40 to 49 in good health and CMV-seropositive. The chain joins TRBV29-1 to TRBJ2-1; TRBD2 agrees at 10 bases. The source material was PBMCs. CDR3 coding DNA: TGCAGCGTGGATACTAGCGGGACGGGCAATGAGCAGTTCTTC. As protein: CSVDTSGTGNEQFF.